This T cell receptor beta chain was recovered during a study of OX40 agonist ivuxolimab in advanced cancers. V dropped 0 bases and J dropped 0 bases, with 5 bases sitting between them. The CDR3 sequence is 14 residues long. Germline-derived CDR1 and CDR2 are SGHTA and FQGNSA. Profiled with immunoSEQ multiplex PCR; TCRdb holds only in-frame clones, not every one. The sample has tens of thousands of clones, around 90% seen once. The specimen comprised CD4+ or CD8+ T cells sorted from blood, sampled in a trial of the OX40 agonist ivuxolimab. The V call is TRBV7-2, the J call TRBJ1-2; no reliable D call. The clonotype was recovered from an adult with an advanced solid tumor such as melanoma, head and neck, liver or kidney cancer. The CDR3 bases are TGTGCCAGCAGCTTAGCTTGGACTAACTATGGCTACACCTTC. This codes for CASSLAWTNYGYTF.